This T cell receptor (beta chain) emerged from a study of T cell changes during pregnancy in multiple sclerosis. This clone appeared a few times. Trimming took off 8 bases at V and 6 bases at J, with 16 bases between the two ends. The germline V gene encodes CDR1 MNHNY and CDR2 SVGAGI (reference sequence). CDR3 length: 14 residues. Assay: immunoSEQ multiplex PCR; the TCRdb copy retains only in-frame clones and omits some. The sample contains about 28,000 clones, 85% to 90% of which appear only once. The clonotype originates from a female donor with multiple sclerosis, enrolled in a pregnancy study. This chain links TRBV6-6 with TRBJ1-4; a possible D gene is TRBD1 (5 bases). The sequenced sample was CD8+ T cells from peripheral blood mononuclear cells, obtained after pregnancy. CDR3 region: CASSPGGEDEKLFF. CDR3 DNA: TGTGCCAGCTCCCCCGGGGGGGAAGATGAAAAACTGTTTTTT.